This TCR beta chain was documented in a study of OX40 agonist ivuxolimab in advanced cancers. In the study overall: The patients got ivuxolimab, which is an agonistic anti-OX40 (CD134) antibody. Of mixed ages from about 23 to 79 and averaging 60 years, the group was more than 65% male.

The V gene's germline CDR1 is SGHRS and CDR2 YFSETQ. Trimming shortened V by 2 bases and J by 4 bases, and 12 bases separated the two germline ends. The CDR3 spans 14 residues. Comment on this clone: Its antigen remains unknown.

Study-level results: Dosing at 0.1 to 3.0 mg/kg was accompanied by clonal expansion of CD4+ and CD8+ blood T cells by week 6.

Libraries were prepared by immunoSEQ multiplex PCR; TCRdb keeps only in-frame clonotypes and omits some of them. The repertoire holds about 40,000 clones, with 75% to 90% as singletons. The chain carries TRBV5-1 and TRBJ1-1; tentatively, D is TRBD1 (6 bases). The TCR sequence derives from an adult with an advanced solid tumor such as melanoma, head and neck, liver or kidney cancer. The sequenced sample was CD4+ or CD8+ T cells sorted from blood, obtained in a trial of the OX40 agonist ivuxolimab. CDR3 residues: CASSLQGSITEAFF. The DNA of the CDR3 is TGCGCCAGCAGCTTACAGGGATCAATCACTGAAGCTTTCTTT.